The TCR beta chain under discussion was sequenced for a study of regulatory T cells in long-lasting Graves disease. On the study more broadly: Over 5 years on antithyroid drugs plus positive TSH receptor antibodies marked Graves' disease as persistent. General study points: TCR diversity was lower in persistent Graves' patients (versus newly diagnosed ones).

Losses at the gene ends were 0 bases for V and 6 bases for J; bases not matched to a gene: 12. The CDR3 has 18 residues. CDR1 DFQATT and CDR2 SNEGSKA come from the germline V gene (reference sequence). Time point defined: persistent/refractory GD, antithyroid drugs over 5 years with positive TRAb. TCR sequences were obtained from RNA taken from PBMCs. For TCR beta, libraries came from iRepertoire HTBI primers and Arm-PCR of CDR3 regions. From the multiplex PCR reads, TCRdb called clonotypes with MiXCR, one entry per CDR3 protein. The table records about 310,000 distinct CDR3 sequences, more than 20% of them present only once. This clonotype was counted between two and nine times. Its cognate antigen is unknown.

This chain uses TRBV20-1 with TRBJ2-1, with 12 bases lining up with TRBD2. This clonotype was obtained from a female donor with Graves disease. The starting material was peripheral blood mononuclear cells (PBMCs), obtained when the disease was refractory, from a patient treated with antithyroid drugs. The DNA for the CDR3 is TGCAGTGCTAGAGACCCGATGCTAGCGGGAGGGCTTGTCAATGAGCAGTTCTTC. Its protein product is CSARDPMLAGGLVNEQFF.